This TCR beta chain was recovered during a study of blood T cells in healthy people across ages. The sample holds a few counts of this clonotype. A second 7 to 11 cycle PCR used barcoded and J-beta primers. Each CDR3 protein gets one entry after TCRdb re-called the 5' RACE reads with MiXCR. The sample has almost 800,000 distinct CDR3 sequences; 58% are singletons. Total RNA extracted from each sample amounted to at least 5 micrograms. V shed 6 bases and J shed 5 bases, with 25 bases lying between them. The V gene's germline CDR1 is MNHNY and CDR2 SVGAGI (reference sequence). The CDR3 covers 17 residues.

The receptor comes from a man aged 30 to 39 in good health. The chain uses TRBV6-6 and TRBJ2-5; perhaps TRBD2 as D (5 bases). Input material: blood. DNA for the CDR3: TGTGCCAGCAGAACTACTATGGACTCGGGCAGGAAGGAGACCCAGTACTTC. Its protein product is CASRTTMDSGRKETQYF.